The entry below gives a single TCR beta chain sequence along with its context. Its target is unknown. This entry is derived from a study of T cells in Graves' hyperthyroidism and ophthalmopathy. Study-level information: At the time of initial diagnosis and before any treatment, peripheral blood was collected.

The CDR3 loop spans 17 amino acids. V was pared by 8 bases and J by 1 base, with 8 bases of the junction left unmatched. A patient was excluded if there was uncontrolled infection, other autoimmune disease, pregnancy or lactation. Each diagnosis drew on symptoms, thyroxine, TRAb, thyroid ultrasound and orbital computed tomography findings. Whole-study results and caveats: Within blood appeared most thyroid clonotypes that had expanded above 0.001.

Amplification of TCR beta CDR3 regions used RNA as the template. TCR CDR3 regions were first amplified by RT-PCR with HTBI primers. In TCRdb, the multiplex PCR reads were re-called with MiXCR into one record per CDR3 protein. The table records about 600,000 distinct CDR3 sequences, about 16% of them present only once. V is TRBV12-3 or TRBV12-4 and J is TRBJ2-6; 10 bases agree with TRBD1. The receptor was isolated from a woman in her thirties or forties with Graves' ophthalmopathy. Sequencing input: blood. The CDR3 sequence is CASSRGQGRSGANVLTF. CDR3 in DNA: TGTGCCAGCTCCCGGGGACAGGGGAGGTCTGGGGCCAACGTCCTGACTTTC.